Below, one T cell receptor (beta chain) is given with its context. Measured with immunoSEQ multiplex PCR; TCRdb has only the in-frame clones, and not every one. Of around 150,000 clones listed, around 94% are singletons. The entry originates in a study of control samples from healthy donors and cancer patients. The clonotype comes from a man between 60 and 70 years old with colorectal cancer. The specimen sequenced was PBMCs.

The CDR3 bases are TGTGCCAGCAGTTACTCGATTAGCGGGGGATCCTGGCAAGAGACCCAGTACTTC. This gives the protein CASSYSISGGSWQETQYF. This rearrangement joins TRBV6-2 or TRBV6-3 to TRBJ2-5; 9 nucleotides align to TRBD2. With 0 bases clipped from V and 2 bases from J, the junction kept 10 bases outside the gene matches. The germline CDR1 and CDR2 sequences are MNHEY and SVGEGT. CDR3 length: 18 amino acids.